Listed here are 28 T cell receptor beta chains from one sample, sequenced in a study of radiation and T cells in renal cell carcinoma. Noted time point: blood 4 weeks post-SBRT, at nephrectomy. Noted treatment: 15 Gy SBRT to primary tumor, nephrectomy 4 weeks later. Libraries were prepared by immunoSEQ multiplex PCR; TCRdb keeps only in-frame clonotypes and omits some of them. The sample lists over 120,000 clones, 65% to 90% occurring once. Sequenced here: blood, sampled from a patient whose treatment included radiotherapy and nephrectomy. The source is a woman aged 50 to 60 with renal cell carcinoma.

The rearrangement links TRBV7-2 to TRBJ2-7, with 8 bases identical to TRBD2. The CDR3 contains 13 residues. The V gene end was trimmed by 6 bases and the J gene end by 3 bases; junction bases not matched to a gene: 4. Germline CDR1 reads SGHTA; CDR2 reads FQGNSA. CDR3 bases: TGTGCCAGCAGGGCGGGGGGCGACTACGAGCAGTACTTC. Amino acids: CASRAGGDYEQYF.

This chain uses TRBV14 with TRBJ1-5; no definite D call. The ends were cut back, 4 bases at V and 5 bases at J, with 6 bases in the middle. Germline V CDR1 and CDR2: SGHDN, FVKESK. The CDR3 has 12 amino acids. CDR3 nucleotides: TGTGCCAGCAGCCTGACACATCAGCCCCAGCATTTT. Translated: CASSLTHQPQHF.

This clone appeared a few times. The chain joins TRBV5-1 to TRBJ1-1; D gene ambiguous. The germline CDR1 and CDR2 sequences are SGHRS and YFSETQ. The germline V and J ends were trimmed by 4 bases and 4 bases, with 14 bases remaining between them. This CDR3 has 14 amino acids. The CDR3, as DNA: TGCGCCAGCAGCAATTTCGACGGAATCACTGAAGCTTTCTTT. This sequence encodes CASSNFDGITEAFF.

This chain links TRBV19 with TRBJ1-5, with D perhaps matching TRBD1 (5 bases). V was pared by 6 bases and J by 6 bases, with 9 bases between. The germline V gene encodes CDR1 LNHDA and CDR2 SQIVND (reference sequence). The CDR3 length is 12 residues. In nucleotides, the CDR3 is TGTGCCAGTAGCGGGGGGAGTCAGCCCCAGCATTTT. It yields the protein CASSGGSQPQHF.

V gene TRBV19 combines with J gene TRBJ1-5; no clear D gene. Germline CDR1 is LNHDA and CDR2 is SQIVND (reference sequence). Trimming cost V 5 bases and J 3 bases, with 8 bases left between them. The CDR3 spans 13 residues. The CDR3 DNA reads TGTGCCAGTAGTTGGCAGCCCAATCAGCCCCAGCATTTT. Its translation: CASSWQPNQPQHF.

The chain is built from TRBV10-3 and TRBJ1-1; the D gene is possibly TRBD1 (6 bases). Germline CDR1 is ENHRY and CDR2 is SYGVKD. Trimming pared 6 bases from V and 3 bases from J, leaving 14 bases between. The CDR3 sequence is 14 residues long. The chain's CDR3 is CAIRYTGHDTEAFF. For the CDR3, the DNA is TGTGCCATCAGATACACAGGGCATGACACTGAAGCTTTCTTT.

This rearrangement joins TRBV6-6 to TRBJ2-1; D not certain. Germline CDR1 is MNHNY and CDR2 is SVGAGI (reference sequence). V shed 7 bases and J shed 6 bases, with 16 bases lying between them. CDR3 size: 14 residues. This CDR3 is CASTSDPVFNEQFF. The CDR3 DNA reads TGTGCCAGCACCTCGGACCCGGTTTTCAATGAGCAGTTCTTC.

The chain joins TRBV5-1 to TRBJ2-2; D gene unclear. The V gene's germline CDR1 is SGHRS and CDR2 YFSETQ. V lost 0 bases to trimming and J lost 4 bases, with 10 bases between them. The CDR3 runs 15 residues. The CDR3 bases are TGCGCCAGCAGCTTGGAAGGGATCGGCACCGGGGAGCTGTTTTTT. The encoded protein is CASSLEGIGTGELFF. Full variable domain (remainder filled in from reference TRBV5-1 and TRBJ2-2): KAGVTQTPRYLIKTRGQQVTLSCSPISGHRSVSWYQQTPGQGLQFLFEYFSETQRNKGNFPGRFSGRQFSNSRSEMNVSTLELGDSALYLCASSLEGIGTGELFFGEGSRLTVL.

The gene calls are TRBV15 and TRBJ2-2; D is uncertain. V was clipped by 0 bases and J by 4 bases, with 12 bases between them. CDR1 and CDR2 (germline): LNHNV, YYDKDF (reference sequence). The CDR3 length is 16 residues. The CDR3 region has the DNA TGTGCCACCAGCAGAGATCTTCAGGCAGGCACCGGGGAGCTGTTTTTT. Translating it yields CATSRDLQAGTGELFF.

V is TRBV4-3 and J is TRBJ2-1, with a weak D call TRBD2 (6 bases). Germline CDR1 reads LGHNA; CDR2 reads YSLEER. This CDR3 has 15 residues. Between the trimmed V and J ends, which lost 1 base and 6 bases, there was a span of 13 bases. The CDR3 protein is CASSQGAGTFNEQFF. CDR3 DNA sequence: TGCGCCAGCAGCCAAGGAGCCGGGACTTTCAATGAGCAGTTCTTC.

V and J are TRBV6-6 and TRBJ1-1, with 9 nucleotides matching TRBD1. Trimming at V came to 8 bases and at J to 4 bases, leaving 8 bases not matched to a gene. The germline CDR1 and CDR2 sequences are MNHNY and SVGAGI (reference sequence). This CDR3 contains 14 residues. The CDR3 sequence is CASDRDRGVTEAFF. The CDR3 nucleotides are TGTGCCAGCGATCGAGACAGGGGGGTCACTGAAGCTTTCTTT.

The rearrangement uses TRBV7-2 and TRBJ2-5, with TRBD2 identical over 9 bases. The V gene end was trimmed by 5 bases and the J gene end by 7 bases; junction bases not matched to a gene: 8. This CDR3 is built from 14 residues. Germline V gives CDR1 SGHTA, CDR2 FQGNSA. CDR3 region: CASSLSRGGVTQYF. CDR3 in DNA: TGTGCCAGCAGCCTCTCGCGGGGGGGCGTGACCCAGTACTTC. Drawing the rest from reference TRBV7-2 and TRBJ2-5, the complete variable domain is GAGVSQSPSNKVTEKGKDVELRCDPISGHTALYWYRQSLGQGLEFLIYFQGNSAPDKSGLPSDRFSAERTGGSVSTLTIQRTQQEDSAVYLCASSLSRGGVTQYFGPGTRLLVL.

This clone was observed once. The rearrangement uses TRBV9 and TRBJ2-2; the D call may be TRBD1 or TRBD2 (7 bases each). From germline, CDR1 is SGDLS and CDR2 YYNGEE. The V and J ends lost 3 bases and 2 bases respectively, with 14 bases between them. The CDR3 runs to 16 residues. As DNA, the CDR3 is TGTGCCAGCAGCGCAAGCGGGACAGATAACACCGGGGAGCTGTTTTTT. This codes for CASSASGTDNTGELFF.

The rearrangement uses TRBV7-8 and TRBJ2-3; 11 bases are a match to TRBD2. Germline lookup yields CDR1 SGHVS and CDR2 FQNEAQ. After removal of 7 bases from V and 0 bases from J, the junction contained 18 bases not matched to a gene. This CDR3 is built from 20 residues. CDR3 in DNA: TGTGCCAGCACCCCCAAGGGGGCTAGCGGGGGGCCCACTAGCACAGATACGCAGTATTTT. It translates to CASTPKGASGGPTSTDTQYF.

CDR3 sequence: CASSLLGAGKAFF. Here the CDR3 DNA reads TGTGCCAGTAGCCTTCTGGGGGCTGGGAAAGCTTTCTTT. J is TRBJ1-1 and V is TRBV19; maybe TRBD1 (6 bases). The germline CDR1 and CDR2 sequences are LNHDA and SQIVND (reference sequence). This CDR3 has 13 residues. The V end was cut by 6 bases, the J end by 9 bases, with 17 bases between.

The chain carries TRBV13 and TRBJ2-1; 11 nucleotides line up with TRBD2. Losses at the gene ends were 0 bases for V and 10 bases for J; bases not matched to a gene: 8. The CDR3 sequence is 16 residues long. CDR1 is PRHDT and CDR2 is FYEKMQ in the germline V gene (reference sequence). CDR3 protein: CASSLGGLAAWDEQFF. The CDR3 DNA follows: TGTGCCAGCAGCTTAGGGGGACTAGCGGCCTGGGACGAGCAGTTCTTC.

This chain joins TRBV5-1 and TRBJ2-2, with 12 bases identical to TRBD2. CDR3 size: 16 residues. Losses at the gene ends were 3 bases for V and 0 bases for J; bases not matched to a gene: 0. Germline CDR1 SGHRS, CDR2 YFSETQ. In nucleotides, the CDR3 is TGCGCCAGCAGCTGGACTAGCGGGGCGAACACCGGGGAGCTGTTTTTT. Translated, it gives CASSWTSGANTGELFF.

The J gene is TRBJ2-5, the V gene TRBV6-1; D not resolved. Trimming cost V 0 bases and J 1 base, with 12 bases left between them. CDR1 and CDR2 (germline): MNHNS, SASEGT. The CDR3 loop spans 16 amino acids. CDR3 sequence reads: CASSEAPWQAQETQYF. In DNA form, the CDR3 reads TGTGCCAGCAGTGAAGCGCCTTGGCAGGCCCAAGAGACCCAGTACTTC.

The gene calls are TRBV7-9 and TRBJ1-6; TRBD1 aligns across 7 bases. The germline gives CDR1 SEHNR, CDR2 FQNEAQ (reference sequence). The CDR3 covers 14 residues. V shed 3 bases, J shed 8 bases, and the junction held 4 bases outside the gene matches. This chain's CDR3 is CASSLGQKDSPLHF. As DNA, the CDR3 is TGTGCCAGCAGCTTGGGACAGAAAGATTCACCCCTCCACTTT.

The genes are TRBV28 and TRBJ2-1, with TRBD1 identical over 10 bases. CDR3 length equals 16 residues. Unmatched junction bases numbered 8, after V lost 5 bases and J lost 4 bases. Germline CDR1 MDHEN, CDR2 SYDVKM. The CDR3 region has the DNA TGTGCCAGCAGTGCCCCGGGACAGGGGCCGTACAATGAGCAGTTCTTC. Encoded protein: CASSAPGQGPYNEQFF.

The chain recombines TRBV10-3 with TRBJ1-3; TRBD1 might be the D (6 bases). V lost 7 bases to trimming and J lost 2 bases, with 15 bases between them. Germline assignment: CDR1 ENHRY and CDR2 SYGVKD. The CDR3 is made up of 15 amino acids. The CDR3 protein is CAITPDSSPGNTIYF. CDR3 nucleotide sequence: TGTGCCATCACCCCGGACAGCTCGCCTGGAAACACCATATATTTT.

This clone occurred a few times. The rearrangement links TRBV9 to TRBJ1-4; possibly TRBD1 for D (6 bases). The CDR3 totals 14 residues. Germline values: CDR1 SGDLS, CDR2 YYNGEE. V gave up 1 base and J gave up 8 bases, with 12 bases separating them. CDR3 sequence reads: CASSVFGGGEKLFF. The CDR3 nucleotides are TGTGCCAGCAGCGTATTCGGGGGCGGAGAAAAACTGTTTTTT.

The chain employs TRBV28 and TRBJ2-1; D remains ambiguous. The CDR3 has 12 residues. In germline, CDR1 is MDHEN, CDR2 SYDVKM. Deletions cut 6 bases from V and 5 bases from J, with 8 bases between. The CDR3 coding sequence is TGTGCCAGCAGCGGCGTGGACAATGAGCAGTTCTTC. As protein: CASSGVDNEQFF.

V and J are TRBV6-5 and TRBJ2-5, with 7 bases that match TRBD2. This CDR3 has 16 residues. Germline CDR1 and CDR2: MNHEY and SVGAGI. The J segment lost 2 bases and the V segment lost 2 bases, leaving 8 bases of the junction unmatched. The CDR3 nucleotides are TGTGCCAGCAGTTACAACGCGGCTAGCGGACAAGAGACCCAGTACTTC. It codes for CASSYNAASGQETQYF.

The chain joins TRBV27 to TRBJ2-3; tentative D call: TRBD1 (6 bases). Trimming stripped 5 bases from V and 5 bases from J, with 17 bases between. Germline V gene data show CDR1 as MNHEY and CDR2 as SMNVEV (reference sequence). The CDR3 consists of 15 residues. The CDR3 loop reads CASSINREIKDTQYF. In DNA, the CDR3 is TGTGCCAGCAGTATCAACAGGGAGATCAAAGATACGCAGTATTTT.

The rearrangement links TRBV4-3 to TRBJ2-7; TRBD2 might be the D (5 bases). Germline V gives CDR1 LGHNA, CDR2 YSLEER. The CDR3 runs to 13 residues. Trimming took 0 bases from V and 4 from J, leaving 7 bases between them. The CDR3 reads CASSQDRGYEQYF. The CDR3 DNA reads as TGCGCCAGCAGCCAAGATCGGGGATACGAGCAGTACTTC.

The gene calls are TRBV7-2 and TRBJ1-2; D remains unclear. This CDR3 has 14 residues. The germline V and J ends were trimmed by 0 bases and 3 bases, with 8 bases remaining between them. Germline V gene lookup returns CDR1 SGHTA and CDR2 FQGNSA. This chain's CDR3 is CASSLALTDYGYTF. The CDR3 nucleotides are TGTGCCAGCAGCTTAGCCTTGACGGACTATGGCTACACCTTC.

This clone was seen a single time. This rearrangement joins TRBV2 to TRBJ1-4; 7 nucleotides match TRBD1. The germline CDR1 and CDR2 sequences are SNHLY and FYNNEI. There are 14 residues in the CDR3. V dropped 5 bases and J dropped 4; count of bases not matched to a gene: 4. This chain's CDR3 is CASSRDRHNEKLFF. In DNA form, the CDR3 reads TGTGCCAGCAGTCGGGACAGACATAATGAAAAACTGTTTTTT.